This TCR beta chain came from a study of blood T cell repertoires in COVID-19. Study-wide background: Material from acute and convalescent COVID-19 was sourced from the United States, Italy and Spain. Nucleic acid was either cDNA or gDNA, and it came from T cells, B-cell-depleted T cells, or PBMCs.

Original handling: Amplified reference gene primers provided the basis for estimating nucleated cell counts. Sequencing was performed with immunoSEQ multiplex PCR; in TCRdb, only in-frame clones are kept and a portion is missing. V and J calls and clone size are as listed in that table; D and trimming were resolved from the DNA. The sample consists of 94,000 or so clones, around 88% of them appearing once. The clonotype originates from a woman aged 70 to 79 with acute or convalescent COVID-19. Input material: peripheral blood.

CDR3: CASRHNRAGHNSPLHF. The CDR3 DNA reads as TGTGCCAGCAGACATAACAGGGCGGGTCATAATTCACCCCTCCACTTT. This rearrangement joins TRBV11-2 to TRBJ1-6; D is possibly TRBD1 (6 bases). Trimming left V 6 bases short and J 5 bases short, with 17 bases between. The CDR3 is 16 residues long. The V gene's germline CDR1 is SGHAT and CDR2 FQNNGV.